The 8 T cell receptor beta chains presented below share a single source sample, sequenced in a study of blood T cells in healthy people across ages. Then a second PCR, running roughly 6 to 12 cycles, was carried out with a sample-barcoded 5' primer and a J-beta primer mix. Using its own MiXCR run on the 5' RACE reads, TCRdb lists one record per CDR3 protein. The repertoire has hundreds of thousands of distinct CDR3 sequences, approximately 25% of them found once; the top ten carry 9.4%. These data were also reused for a study on T cells of mothers and their children.

The sequenced material came from blood. Receptor source: a boy younger than 18 in good health.

To note about this clonotype: A read error is likely, as this CDR3 ends without the conserved phenylalanine or tryptophan. The chain couples TRBV20-1 to TRBJ2-1; 11 nucleotides match TRBD2. Germline assignment: CDR1 DFQATT and CDR2 SNEGSKA (reference sequence). Trimming cost V 5 bases and J 7 bases; bases outside gene matches: 7. The length of the CDR3 is 14 residues. The CDR3 nucleotides read TGCAGTGCTTGCGTCGGGACTAGCGGTAATGAGCAGTTCCTC. It specifies CSACVGTSGNEQFL.

The genes are TRBV20-1 and TRBJ2-7, with D perhaps TRBD2 (6 bases). Germline V lookup: CDR1 DFQATT, CDR2 SNEGSKA (reference sequence). Trimming removed 4 bases from V and 7 bases from J, with 17 bases in between. This CDR3 has 13 amino acids. CDR3 in amino acids: CSANRDSQVEQYF. The CDR3 bases are TGCAGTGCTAACCGGGACTCCCAGGTAGAGCAGTACTTC.

As DNA, the CDR3 is TGCAGCGTTGCTGTCGGGGGGCTCGGCACTGAAGCTTTCTTT. Translation gives CSVAVGGLGTEAFF. This chain uses TRBV29-1 with TRBJ1-1; tentative D call: TRBD1 (6 bases). V shed 4 bases and J shed 4 bases, with 16 bases lying between them. The CDR3 length is 14 residues. Germline CDR1 and CDR2: SQVTM and ANQGSEA.

The chain links TRBV29-1 to TRBJ1-1, with D tentatively TRBD1 (5 bases). The CDR3 loop spans 13 amino acids. CDR1 is SQVTM, CDR2 ANQGSEA, per germline. V gave up 4 bases and J gave up 3 bases, with 12 bases separating them. CDR3 nucleotide sequence: TGCAGCGTTGTGGCAGGGTGGGACACTGAAGCTTTCTTT. Translation: CSVVAGWDTEAFF.

This clonotype was picked up one time. This rearrangement joins TRBV28 to TRBJ2-5; weak D call: TRBD2 (6 bases). V was cut by 4 bases and J by 5 bases, with 20 bases left in between. Germline V gives CDR1 MDHEN, CDR2 SYDVKM. CDR3 length: 16 residues. The CDR3: CASSSSGAPSRETQYF. As DNA, the CDR3 is TGTGCCAGCAGTTCCTCGGGAGCGCCCTCACGGGAGACCCAGTACTTC.

Only a few counts were recorded for this clonotype. This chain joins TRBV20-1 and TRBJ2-1, with TRBD2 as a possible D gene (5 bases). Trimming cost V 5 bases and J 0 bases, with 11 bases left between them. Germline loops: CDR1 DFQATT, CDR2 SNEGSKA (reference sequence). The CDR3 consists of 14 residues. CDR3 loop: CSAYSESSYNEQFF. In nucleotides, the CDR3 is TGCAGTGCTTATAGCGAGAGCTCCTACAATGAGCAGTTCTTC.

The chain joins TRBV9 to TRBJ2-5; D remains unclear. The DNA end favors TRBJ2-1, so the J call may be wrong. The germline CDR1 and CDR2 sequences are SGDLS and YYNGEE. CDR3 size: 13 residues. The chain's CDR3 is CASSVAGSHEQFF. The CDR3 region has the DNA TGTGCCAGCAGCGTAGCAGGAAGTCATGAGCAGTTCTTC.

This clonotype has a handful of counts. This likely comes from a read error, as the CDR3 has no conserved phenylalanine or tryptophan at its end. The V gene is TRBV6-2 or TRBV6-3, the J gene TRBJ2-6, with D perhaps matching TRBD1 or TRBD2 (5 bases each). Trimming removed 8 bases at V and 1 base at J, with 12 bases between. The CDR3 sequence is 15 residues long. CDR1 MNHEY and CDR2 SVGEGT come from the germline V gene. The CDR3 coding sequence is TGTGCCAGCGCCCCTGAGGGGTCTGGGGCCAACGTCCTGACTCTC. Its translation: CASAPEGSGANVLTL.